A selection of T cell receptor beta chains follows, all from one sample in a study of patients and donors after allogeneic stem cell transplantation. One entry per CDR3 protein results from TCRdb running MiXCR on the RT-PCR reads. The table has about 410,000 distinct CDR3 sequences, roughly 17% seen once. The sample consisted of blood, either unsorted or a sorted T cell fraction (not recorded which). Source of these receptors: a human donor who was either an allogeneic HSCT recipient or a stem cell or donor lymphocyte infusion donor (not recorded which). It is not recorded whose cells these are; they may come from a transplant donor. Each CDR3 is given with its conserved first and last residue. D genes are given only for firm matches. Size tells how often a clone was seen (once, few, many) or the class of an expanded clone, and some rows leave it out.

j_call,v_call,cdr3_length,clone_size,d_call,cdr3_aa,cdr3_nt
TRBJ2-7,TRBV7-6,14,few,TRBD1,CASSYGTETYEQYF,TGTGCCAGCAGCTACGGGACAGAAACCTACGAGCAGTACTTC
TRBJ1-1,TRBV29-1,11,few,.,CSVEGHTEAFF,TGCAGCGTAGAAGGGCACACTGAAGCTTTCTTT
TRBJ1-4,TRBV15,14,.,.,CATSRARTNEKLFF,TGTGCCACCAGCAGGGCCAGAACGAATGAAAAACTGTTTTTT
TRBJ1-5,TRBV27,15,few,.,CASSLNPTRTQPQHF,TGTGCCAGCAGTTTAAACCCCACCAGGACTCAGCCCCAGCATTTT
TRBJ2-3,TRBV20-1,12,few,.,CSARDRVDTQYF,TGCAGTGCTAGAGATCGTGTAGATACGCAGTATTTT
TRBJ2-1,TRBV4-2,15,few,.,CASSQPGDRTNEQFF,TGTGCCAGCAGCCAACCGGGGGACCGAACCAATGAGCAGTTCTTC
TRBJ2-4,TRBV7-3,15,.,TRBD1,CASSTGTGGRNIQYF,TGTGCCAGCAGCACCGGGACAGGGGGCCGAAACATTCAGTACTTC
TRBJ1-1,TRBV19,13,few,.,CASSIRGATEAFF,TGTGCCAGTAGTATCCGTGGGGCCACTGAAGCTTTCTTT
TRBJ2-3,TRBV5-6,16,.,.,CASSSPTATSTDTQYF,TGTGCCAGCAGCTCCCCTACAGCTACTAGCACAGATACGCAGTATTTT
TRBJ2-3,TRBV11-1,15,.,.,CASSLGAVTLDTQYF,TGTGCCAGCAGCTTAGGAGCCGTTACCCTAGATACGCAGTATTTT
TRBJ2-7,TRBV2,15,.,.,CASSDFGLLAYEQYF,TGTGCCAGCAGTGATTTCGGACTCTTAGCCTACGAGCAGTACTTC
TRBJ1-4,TRBV6-5,15,few,.,CASSSSGAGNEKLFF,TGTGCCAGCAGTTCCTCAGGGGCGGGTAATGAAAAACTGTTTTTT
TRBJ2-7,TRBV18,12,many,.,CASSRPPYEQYF,TGTGCCAGCTCACGACCCCCCTACGAGCAGTACTTC
TRBJ1-1,TRBV7-3,14,.,.,CASSLGLVGTEAFF,TGTGCCAGCAGCTTAGGGTTGGTGGGCACTGAAGCTTTCTTT
TRBJ2-3,TRBV4-3,14,few,TRBD2,CASSQDLGGNTQYF,TGCGCCAGCAGCCAAGATCTGGGAGGGAATACGCAGTATTTT
TRBJ2-2,TRBV10-3,21,.,.,CAISVIGISRTRDANTGELSF,TGTGCCATCAGTGTGATCGGTATTAGTCGAACCAGGGACGCGAACACCGGGGAGCTGTCTTTT
TRBJ1-2,TRBV7-3,15,.,.,CASSLTPGTNYGYTF,TGTGCCAGCAGCTTAACACCGGGAACTAACTATGGCTACACCTTC
TRBJ2-5,TRBV20-1,13,many,TRBD2,CSARLAGVETQYF,TGCAGTGCACGACTAGCGGGGGTGGAGACCCAGTACTTC
TRBJ1-3,TRBV28,14,few,.,CASSITGFGNTIYF,TGTGCCAGCAGTATCACAGGGTTTGGAAACACCATATATTTT
TRBJ2-7,TRBV7-9,14,.,.,CASSLDQGVEEQYF,TGTGCCAGCAGCCTTGACCAGGGAGTAGAGGAGCAGTACTTC
TRBJ2-7,TRBV20-1,14,.,TRBD2,CSARETGGLYEQYF,TGCAGTGCTAGAGAAACGGGAGGGCTTTACGAGCAGTACTTC
TRBJ1-6,TRBV6-5,17,.,.,CASSYFVGGVSNSPLHF,TGTGCCAGCAGTTACTTCGTCGGGGGGGTTTCGAATTCACCCCTCCACTTT
TRBJ1-5,TRBV12-3/TRBV12-4,15,.,.,CASSLYQIDNQPQHF,TGTGCCAGCAGTTTATATCAGATTGATAATCAGCCCCAGCATTTT
TRBJ2-5,TRBV7-2,12,.,.,CASSGKQETQYF,TGTGCCAGCAGCGGTAAACAAGAGACCCAGTACTTC
TRBJ2-5,TRBV14,15,.,TRBD2,CASSPSGGNQETQYF,TGTGCCAGCAGCCCTAGCGGGGGCAACCAAGAGACCCAGTACTTC
TRBJ2-2,TRBV15,13,.,.,CATRISATGELFF,TGTGCCACCAGAATCTCGGCCACCGGGGAGCTGTTTTTT
TRBJ1-1,TRBV7-9,13,few,.,CASSPSRVTEAFF,TGTGCCAGCAGCCCCTCCAGGGTGACTGAAGCTTTCTTT
TRBJ2-3,TRBV12-3/TRBV12-4,15,few,TRBD2,CASSLRGGLGDTQYF,TGTGCCAGCAGTTTGCGGGGGGGCCTGGGAGATACGCAGTATTTT
TRBJ2-3,TRBV4-2,16,few,TRBD2,CASSQEGRGRTDTQYF,TGTGCCAGCAGCCAAGAAGGGAGGGGTCGCACAGATACGCAGTATTTT
TRBJ1-1,TRBV29-1,13,.,TRBD1,CSVDGQGDTEAFF,TGCAGCGTTGATGGACAGGGGGACACTGAAGCTTTCTTT
TRBJ2-1,TRBV9,17,few,TRBD2,CASSRTSGSYFNNEQFF,TGTGCCAGCAGCAGGACTAGCGGGAGCTACTTTAACAATGAGCAGTTCTTC
TRBJ1-2,TRBV7-9,14,.,.,CASSLVAANYGYTF,TGTGCCAGCAGCTTAGTCGCAGCTAACTATGGCTACACCTTC
TRBJ2-5,TRBV5-5,16,.,TRBD1,CASSRRPGQLQETQYF,TGTGCCAGCAGCCGCAGGCCGGGACAGCTCCAAGAGACCCAGTACTTC
TRBJ2-3,TRBV20-1,12,.,.,CSAKTTTDTQYF,TGCAGTGCGAAGACTACCACAGATACGCAGTATTTT
TRBJ2-2,TRBV10-3,14,many,.,CAIKGVSSTGELFF,TGTGCCATCAAGGGAGTTTCGAGCACCGGGGAGCTGTTTTTT
TRBJ2-1,TRBV4-1,14,few,.,CASSQALGEDEQFF,TGCGCCAGCAGCCAAGCGCTGGGGGAGGATGAGCAGTTCTTC
TRBJ1-5,TRBV20-1,14,few,.,CSAGDGPGDQPQHF,TGCAGTGCTGGAGATGGTCCGGGGGACCAGCCCCAGCATTTT
TRBJ2-7,TRBV9,15,few,TRBD2,CASSTGTSGTYEQYF,TGTGCCAGCAGCACTGGGACTAGCGGGACGTACGAGCAGTACTTC
TRBJ2-7,TRBV2,13,.,.,CASTRRIRAEQYF,TGTGCCAGCACTCGACGGATCAGGGCCGAGCAGTACTTC
TRBJ1-3,TRBV6-1,16,.,.,CASSSRDGTPGNTIYF,TGTGCCAGCAGCTCTCGGGACGGAACCCCTGGAAACACCATATATTTT
TRBJ2-1,TRBV7-9,13,few,.,CASSGRVSDEQFF,TGTGCCAGCAGCGGACGGGTGAGTGATGAGCAGTTCTTC
TRBJ1-3,TRBV7-9,16,many,.,CASSPRGGTSGNTIYF,TGTGCCAGCAGCCCGCGAGGCGGAACCTCTGGAAACACCATATATTTT
TRBJ2-2,TRBV9,13,.,.,CASSVLGTGELFF,TGTGCCAGCAGCGTATTGGGGACCGGGGAGCTGTTTTTT
TRBJ2-4,TRBV7-9,15,once,.,CASSPPPEWDNIQYF,TGTGCCAGCAGCCCACCCCCCGAATGGGACAACATTCAGTACTTC
TRBJ2-3,TRBV29-1,16,.,TRBD2,CSATSGRDLSTDTQYF,TGCAGCGCGACTAGCGGGAGGGACCTTAGCACAGATACGCAGTATTTT
TRBJ1-6,TRBV4-1,14,.,.,CASSHPRANSPLHF,TGCGCCAGCAGTCACCCCAGGGCTAATTCACCCCTCCACTTT
TRBJ1-1,TRBV7-8,13,.,.,CASSLKYREEAFF,TGTGCCAGCAGCTTAAAGTACAGGGAGGAAGCTTTCTTT
TRBJ2-7,TRBV6-2/TRBV6-3,14,.,TRBD1,CASRPTGTGGGQYF,TGTGCCAGCAGACCCACCGGGACAGGGGGCGGGCAGTACTTC
TRBJ2-1,TRBV3-1,15,few,.,CASSPRTPRHNEQFF,TGTGCCAGCAGCCCCCGAACGCCACGCCACAATGAGCAGTTCTTC
TRBJ1-6,TRBV5-1,13,.,.,CASSEEYKSPLHF,TGCGCCAGCAGCGAAGAGTATAAGTCACCCCTCCACTTT
TRBJ2-3,TRBV30,14,few,.,CAWSVGVGEDTQYF,TGTGCCTGGAGTGTGGGGGTAGGGGAAGATACGCAGTATTTT
TRBJ2-3,TRBV5-5,14,few,TRBD1,CASSITGVGDTQYF,TGTGCCAGCAGTATTACAGGGGTGGGAGATACGCAGTATTTT
TRBJ2-7,TRBV27,15,many,.,CASSPYYRVTYEQYF,TGTGCCAGCAGTCCATACTACAGGGTTACCTACGAGCAGTACTTC
TRBJ2-3,TRBV12-3/TRBV12-4,14,few,.,CASSFKPGSDTQYF,TGTGCCAGCAGTTTTAAACCAGGCTCAGATACGCAGTATTTT
TRBJ1-4,TRBV15,13,.,.,CATSRPGQAKLFF,TGTGCCACCAGCAGGCCGGGGCAGGCAAAACTGTTTTTT
TRBJ1-1,TRBV6-1,14,.,.,CASSGKKLGTEAFF,TGTGCCAGCAGTGGAAAGAAATTGGGCACTGAAGCTTTCTTT
TRBJ1-3,TRBV10-3,16,.,.,CAISERMAVGRNTIYF,TGTGCCATCAGTGAGAGGATGGCCGTGGGGAGAAACACCATATATTTT
TRBJ2-3,TRBV5-6,15,few,TRBD2,CASSWGLAGEDTQYF,TGTGCCAGCAGCTGGGGACTAGCGGGAGAAGATACGCAGTATTTT
TRBJ2-1,TRBV7-8,14,few,.,CASSSRGPYNEQFF,TGTGCCAGCAGCTCCCGAGGGCCGTACAATGAGCAGTTCTTC
TRBJ1-1,TRBV14,15,few,.,CASSQEAGRYTEAFF,TGTGCCAGCAGCCAAGAAGCGGGGCGGTACACTGAAGCTTTCTTT